Listed here are 18 T cell receptor beta chains from one sample, sequenced in a study of blood T cell repertoires in COVID-19. TCRdb keeps only in-frame clones here, not all; method: immunoSEQ multiplex PCR. The table includes just over 250,000 clones, roughly nine tenths detected once. The specimen was peripheral blood. The receptors were gathered from a middle-aged man who had recovered from COVID-19.

V is TRBV5-1 and J is TRBJ2-3, with D uncertain. Between the trimmed V and J ends, which lost 4 bases and 2 bases, there was a span of 14 bases. Germline CDR1 and CDR2: SGHRS and YFSETQ. The CDR3 extends over 15 amino acids. The CDR3 reads CASSLIGRVTDTQYF. The CDR3, as DNA: TGCGCCAGCAGCCTCATTGGCCGGGTCACAGATACGCAGTATTTT.

V and J are TRBV14 and TRBJ1-6; D unresolved. V was cut by 0 bases and J by 9 bases, with 6 bases left in between. The CDR3 extends over 13 amino acids. In germline, CDR1 is SGHDN, CDR2 FVKESK. Written as DNA, the CDR3 is TGTGCCAGCAGCCAAGATCCCCGTTCACCCCTCCACTTT. Its protein is CASSQDPRSPLHF.

The chain is built from TRBV7-8 and TRBJ1-1; 8 bases map to TRBD1. Germline CDR1 is SGHVS and CDR2 is FQNEAQ. V lost 5 bases to trimming and J lost 8 bases; unmatched junction nucleotides: 10. The CDR3 covers 14 residues. CDR3 sequence: CASSNYQGAGEAFF. As DNA, the CDR3 is TGTGCCAGCAGCAACTATCAGGGGGCTGGGGAAGCTTTCTTT.

The chain recombines TRBV6-6 with TRBJ1-2; maybe TRBD1 (5 bases). With 3 bases removed from V and 1 base from J, the gap between germline ends came to 15 bases. The CDR3 length is 16 residues. The V gene's germline CDR1 is MNHNY and CDR2 SVGAGI (reference sequence). CDR3 bases: TGTGCCAGCAGTTATCTTCCGACAGTTTATAACTATGGCTACACCTTC. Encoded protein: CASSYLPTVYNYGYTF.

The V and J genes are TRBV7-9 and TRBJ1-2; D is uncertain. The CDR3 has 15 amino acids. Trimming stripped 4 bases from V and 1 base from J, with 13 bases between. Germline CDR1 SEHNR, CDR2 FQNEAQ (reference sequence). For the CDR3, the DNA is TGTGCCAGCAGCTCGGGAGGGCCCTATAACTATGGCTACACCTTC. Translated: CASSSGGPYNYGYTF.

In this sample, this clone turned up once. The rearrangement uses TRBV27 and TRBJ2-3, with 8 bases aligning to TRBD2. CDR3 length: 15 amino acids. With 8 bases clipped from V and 0 bases from J, the junction kept 7 bases outside the gene matches. Germline loops: CDR1 MNHEY, CDR2 SMNVEV (reference sequence). CDR3 nucleotides: TGTGCCAGCGCCCACACTAGCGGAAGCACAGATACGCAGTATTTT. It specifies CASAHTSGSTDTQYF.

The chain has TRBV5-5 and TRBJ1-1, with 11 bases fitting TRBD1. The CDR3 runs to 16 residues. With 4 bases clipped from V and 5 bases from J, the junction kept 10 bases outside the gene matches. CDR1 and CDR2 (germline): SGHKS, YYEKEE (reference sequence). CDR3 sequence (DNA): TGTGCCAGCAGCCGCCGGCCGGGACAGGGGGGGACTGAAGCTTTCTTT. It codes for CASSRRPGQGGTEAFF.

The genes are TRBV6-5 and TRBJ1-1; D unresolved. Germline assignment: CDR1 MNHEY and CDR2 SVGAGI. This CDR3 contains 14 residues. V shed 0 bases and J shed 0 bases, with 5 bases lying between them. This chain's CDR3 is CASSYSRVNTEAFF. CDR3 DNA sequence: TGTGCCAGCAGTTACTCGAGGGTGAACACTGAAGCTTTCTTT.

CDR3: CAWSDSGRRYNEQFF. The CDR3 nucleotides are TGTGCCTGGAGTGATAGCGGGAGGCGGTACAATGAGCAGTTCTTC. This chain uses TRBV30 with TRBJ2-1, with 10 bases that match TRBD2. The trim removed 1 base at V and 4 bases at J, leaving 4 bases unmatched. Per germline, CDR1 GTSNPN and CDR2 SVGIG (reference sequence). This CDR3 has 15 residues.

This clone was seen once. J is TRBJ2-5 and V is TRBV29-1; 9 nucleotides agree with TRBD2. V lost 1 base, J lost 5 bases, and 2 bases stayed unmatched. Germline CDR1 is SQVTM and CDR2 is ANQGSEA. CDR3 length equals 13 residues. The CDR3 reads CSVEGTSGETQYF. CDR3 bases: TGCAGCGTTGAAGGCACTAGCGGGGAGACCCAGTACTTC.

The chain combines TRBV2 with TRBJ1-4; D is uncertain. Per the germline V gene, CDR1 is SNHLY and CDR2 is FYNNEI. The CDR3 runs 12 residues. The V end was cut by 6 bases, the J end by 4 bases, with 6 bases between. CDR3 nucleotides: TGTGCCAGCAGCCCTCTTAATGAAAAACTGTTTTTT. Protein product: CASSPLNEKLFF.

This clone was detected once. V gene TRBV27 combines with J gene TRBJ2-5, with a weak D call TRBD2 (6 bases). This CDR3 spans 14 amino acids. Germline-derived CDR1 and CDR2 are MNHEY and SMNVEV (reference sequence). With 5 bases removed from V and 2 bases from J, the gap between germline ends came to 12 bases. The CDR3 protein is CASSETSWQETQYF. In DNA form, the CDR3 reads TGTGCCAGCAGTGAGACTAGTTGGCAAGAGACCCAGTACTTC.

J is TRBJ1-3 and V is TRBV2; maybe TRBD1 (6 bases). The CDR3 has 16 residues. Trimming removed 4 bases from V and 0 bases from J, with 13 bases in between. The germline CDR1 and CDR2 sequences are SNHLY and FYNNEI. CDR3 sequence: CASSAATGRSGNTIYF. Here the CDR3 DNA reads TGTGCCAGCAGTGCCGCGACAGGACGCTCTGGAAACACCATATATTTT.

The chain is built from TRBV27 and TRBJ1-2, with TRBD1 as a possible D gene (6 bases). This CDR3 has 11 amino acids. V shed 4 bases and J shed 6 bases, with 6 bases lying between them. Germline V lookup: CDR1 MNHEY, CDR2 SMNVEV (reference sequence). This chain's CDR3 is CASSSGDGYTF. In DNA form, the CDR3 reads TGTGCCAGCAGTTCAGGGGATGGCTACACCTTC.

The chain couples TRBV9 to TRBJ2-5, with 12 bases aligning to TRBD2. CDR1 is SGDLS, CDR2 YYNGEE, per germline. V trimming: 0 bases; J trimming: 1 base; junction bases outside the gene matches: 7. The CDR3 totals 18 residues. The CDR3 region is CASSVAASGGAGQETQYF. The CDR3 region has the DNA TGTGCCAGCAGCGTAGCGGCTAGCGGGGGGGCCGGCCAAGAGACCCAGTACTTC.

Only one count was recorded for this clone. The rearrangement uses TRBV27 and TRBJ1-6; 9 bases match TRBD1. The length of the CDR3 is 15 residues. After removal of 6 bases from V and 8 bases from J, the junction contained 8 bases not matched to a gene. Germline CDR1 and CDR2: MNHEY and SMNVEV (reference sequence). This CDR3 reads CASRPNRGRYSPLHF. The DNA for the CDR3 is TGTGCCAGCAGACCAAACAGGGGGCGGTATTCACCCCTCCACTTT.

As to this clone: Mismatch with germline at one junction end may stem from a read error. This sequence joins TRBV27 and TRBJ2-7; D might be TRBD1 (6 bases). Germline-derived CDR1 and CDR2 are MNHEY and SMNVEV (reference sequence). The length of the CDR3 is 13 residues. The CDR3 reads CASREPGHRTPTF. CDR3 nucleotides: TGTGCCAGCAGGGAGCCGGGACATAGGACGCCTACCTTC.

This chain uses TRBV5-4 with TRBJ2-1; TRBD2 matches at 13 bases. There are 16 residues in the CDR3. The germline V gene encodes CDR1 SGHNT and CDR2 YYREEE (reference sequence). J was trimmed by 8 bases and V by 4 bases; bases with no gene match: 9. The CDR3: CASSGSGLAGVDEQFF. Here the CDR3 DNA reads TGTGCCAGCAGCGGTAGCGGACTAGCGGGAGTGGATGAGCAGTTCTTC.